Described below is a single T cell receptor beta chain sequence and its context. Which antigen it targets is not known. No base-level quality is on record; no much larger clone is a single base apart. The trial excluded patients who had a history of autoimmune disease or were on systemic immunosuppression. Peripheral blood for TCR sequencing was collected from all dose cohorts at baseline, on cycle 4 day 1, and on cycle 7 day 1. Samples were obtained from an open-label, multicenter, first-in-human phase I dose-escalation trial of ivuxolimab. Adults with locally advanced or metastatic head and neck squamous cell, hepatocellular, melanoma or renal cell carcinoma were enrolled in the trial. CD4+ and CD8+ T cells were sorted separately from peripheral blood before TCR sequencing. These data belong to a study of OX40 agonist ivuxolimab in advanced cancers. Study-level background: The costimulatory receptor OX40 (CD134) was targeted by ivuxolimab, a fully human IgG2 agonistic monoclonal antibody. Three dose-escalation patients achieved partial responses, one with hepatocellular carcinoma and two with cutaneous melanoma. The paper describes the monotherapy dose-escalation part (N = 52 patients) of the phase I trial of ivuxolimab. Among the roughly 52 dose-escalation patients, around 20 had hepatocellular carcinoma, roughly 15 melanoma, 9 renal cell carcinoma and 9 head and neck cancer. Patients were allowed to have had prior anti-PD-1, anti-PD-L1 or anti-CTLA-4 therapy, and approximately 37% of the dose-escalation patients had been treated with checkpoint inhibitors. The dose-escalation cohort was 82.7% male with a mean age of about 60 years, ranging from about 23 to 85. Intravenous ivuxolimab was administered to patients every 2 weeks at six dose levels: 0.01, 0.1, 0.3, 1.5, 3 and 10 mg/kg. The purpose of peripheral TCRbeta sequencing was to test whether ivuxolimab changed TCR sequence diversity and led to clonal T-cell expansion. Results and caveats for the whole study, not just this receptor: Low levels of normalized T-cell clonal expansion were also shown by some nonresponding patients. Clonal expansion of both CD4+ and CD8+ blood T cells was observed from baseline to week 6 at doses 0.1 to 3.0 mg/kg. The antigen specificity of the clonally expanded peripheral T cells was not determined. After ivuxolimab, expanded clones were on average more numerous among CD8+ T cells than among CD4+ T cells. In the 0.1-3.0 mg/kg groups, partial responders had among the lowest normalized peripheral clonal expansion, particularly in CD8+ T cells.

For sequencing of the TCRbeta CDR3 region, genomic DNA was extracted from the sorted cells. The immunoSEQ Assay was used for sequencing of TCRbeta CDR3 regions. The source is immuneACCESS, and TCRdb retained only in-frame sequences with V and J called. Part of the clones is not carried over; for the studies checked, unresolved V genes explain less than half of this, and the remainder is unexplained. This sample comprises about 19,000 clones, 86% of them detected only once. The ten largest clones capture roughly 13% of the sample. Deletion took 5 bases off V and 0 bases off J, with a span of 13 bases between the germline ends. CDR1 and CDR2 are drawn from the germline V gene: LGHNT, FRNRAP. The CDR3 goes from the cysteine to the phenylalanine over 16 residues. CDR3 DNA is the only sequence kept; it has 48 bases, read in frame from the first base.

The TCR was taken from an adult with an advanced solid tumor such as melanoma, head and neck, liver or kidney cancer. The chain uses TRBV12-5 and TRBJ1-4, with no confident D gene call. The source was CD4+ or CD8+ T cells sorted from blood, collected in a trial of the OX40 agonist ivuxolimab. The DNA sequence reads TGTGCTAGTGGTCCGAATGGTCTGGCAACTAATGAAAAACTGTTTTTT. Its coded protein is CASGPNGLATNEKLFF.